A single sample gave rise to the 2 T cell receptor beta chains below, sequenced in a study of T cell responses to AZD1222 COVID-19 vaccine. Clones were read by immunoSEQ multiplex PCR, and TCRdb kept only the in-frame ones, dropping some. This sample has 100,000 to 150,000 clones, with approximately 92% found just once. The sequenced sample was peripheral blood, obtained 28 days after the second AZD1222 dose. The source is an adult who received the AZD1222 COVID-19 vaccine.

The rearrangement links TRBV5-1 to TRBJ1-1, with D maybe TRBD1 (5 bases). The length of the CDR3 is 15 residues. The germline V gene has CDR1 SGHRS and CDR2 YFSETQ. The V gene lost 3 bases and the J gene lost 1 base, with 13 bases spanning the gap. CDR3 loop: CASSYSGTENTEAFF. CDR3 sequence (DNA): TGCGCCAGCAGCTACTCGGGGACGGAGAACACTGAAGCTTTCTTT.

This CDR3 is CASSPGLAGFNEQFF. As DNA, the CDR3 is TGTGCCAGCAGCCCCGGACTAGCGGGTTTTAATGAGCAGTTCTTC. The chain links TRBV9 to TRBJ2-1; TRBD2 matches at 11 bases. CDR3 size: 15 residues. From germline, CDR1 is SGDLS and CDR2 YYNGEE. J gave up 7 bases and V 4 bases, and 7 bases lay outside the gene matches.